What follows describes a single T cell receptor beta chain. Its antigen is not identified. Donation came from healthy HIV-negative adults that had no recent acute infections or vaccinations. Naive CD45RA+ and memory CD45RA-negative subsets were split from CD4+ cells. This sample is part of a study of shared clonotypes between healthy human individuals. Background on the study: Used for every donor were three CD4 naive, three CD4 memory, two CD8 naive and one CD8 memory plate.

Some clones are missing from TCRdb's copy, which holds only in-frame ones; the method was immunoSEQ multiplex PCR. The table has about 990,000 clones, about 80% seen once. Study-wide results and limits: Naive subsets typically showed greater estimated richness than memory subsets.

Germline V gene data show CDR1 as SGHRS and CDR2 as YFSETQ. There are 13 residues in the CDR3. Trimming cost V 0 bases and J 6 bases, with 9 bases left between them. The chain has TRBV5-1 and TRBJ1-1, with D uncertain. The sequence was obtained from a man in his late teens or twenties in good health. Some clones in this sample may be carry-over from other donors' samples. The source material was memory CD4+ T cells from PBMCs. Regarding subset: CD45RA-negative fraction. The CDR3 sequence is CASSLGPFPEAFF. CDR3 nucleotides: TGCGCCAGCAGCTTGGGTCCGTTTCCTGAAGCTTTCTTT.